Presented here are 32 T cell receptor beta chains from one specimen sequenced in a study of blood T cell repertoires in COVID-19 (dated by TCRdb to 2018 to 2020). Library method: the immunoSEQ multiplex PCR assay. The table was pulled from immuneACCESS by TCRdb, which kept in-frame rearrangements only. Such tables lose some clones; where checked, under half of the loss comes from unresolved V genes, and the rest has no known cause. For this sample the table gives a few hundred thousand clones, of which around 90% were detected only once. Roughly 16% of the sample rests with the top ten. Sequencing was carried out using PBMCs or T cells enriched from blood (not recorded which). The source is a man aged 30 to 39 who had been exposed to COVID-19.

The chain has TRBV20-1 and TRBJ1-1; D uncertain. V lost 1 base to trimming and J lost 9 bases, with 9 bases between them. There are 11 residues in the CDR3. The germline V gene has CDR1 DFQATT and CDR2 SNEGSKA (reference sequence). CDR3 residues: CSARGPRQAFF. In DNA form, the CDR3 reads TGCAGTGCTAGAGGGCCACGTCAAGCTTTCTTT.

This clone was counted only a few times. This chain joins TRBV5-6 and TRBJ1-2; 9 nucleotides match TRBD1. The CDR3 totals 14 residues. V gave up 2 bases and J gave up 4 bases; unmatched junction bases: 3. CDR1 is SGHDT and CDR2 is YYEEEE in the germline V gene. CDR3: CASSFTGGLYGYTF. The CDR3 region has the DNA TGTGCCAGCAGCTTTACAGGGGGCCTCTATGGCTACACCTTC.

The V call is TRBV19, the J call TRBJ1-5; TRBD1 matches 9 bases. CDR3 length: 15 amino acids. Losses at the gene ends were 6 bases for V and 4 bases for J; bases not matched to a gene: 7. CDR1 is LNHDA and CDR2 is SQIVND in the germline V gene (reference sequence). CDR3 amino acids: CASSRGQGTNQPQHF. Here the CDR3 DNA reads TGTGCCAGTAGCCGGGGACAGGGCACTAATCAGCCCCAGCATTTT.

The rearrangement joins TRBV5-4 to TRBJ2-5; D possibly corresponds to TRBD1 (6 bases). Trimming stripped 4 bases from V and 2 bases from J, with 9 bases between. Looked up from germline, CDR1 is SGHNT and CDR2 is YYREEE (reference sequence). The CDR3 runs 13 residues. The CDR3 sequence: CASSRTAQETQYF. The CDR3, as DNA: TGTGCCAGCAGCAGGACAGCTCAAGAGACCCAGTACTTC.

V is TRBV5-4 and J is TRBJ1-1, with D perhaps TRBD1 (5 bases). V lost 4 bases to trimming and J lost 1 base, with 11 bases between them. Germline V lookup: CDR1 SGHNT, CDR2 YYREEE (reference sequence). This CDR3 spans 14 amino acids. CDR3 nucleotide sequence: TGTGCCAGCAGCCGATCTGGACAGAACACTGAAGCTTTCTTT. Translation: CASSRSGQNTEAFF.

This clone has more than one count but fewer than ten. The chain links TRBV4-3 to TRBJ1-2; unclear D gene. V was cut by 1 base and J by 8 bases, with 11 bases left in between. The CDR3 loop spans 13 amino acids. CDR1 is LGHNA, CDR2 YSLEER, per germline. CDR3 sequence: CASSQAGFWGYTF. The CDR3 DNA reads TGCGCCAGCAGCCAAGCGGGTTTCTGGGGCTACACCTTC.

This rearrangement joins TRBV10-1 to TRBJ1-5; 10 bases line up with TRBD1. This CDR3 is 16 amino acids long. After removal of 3 bases from V and 2 bases from J, the junction contained 4 bases not matched to a gene. Germline CDR1 and CDR2: WNHNN and SYGVQD (reference sequence). CDR3 coding DNA: TGCGCCAGCAGTGATGACAGGGGGCCGGGCAATCAGCCCCAGCATTTT. This gives the protein CASSDDRGPGNQPQHF.

The rearrangement uses TRBV9 and TRBJ2-1; TRBD2 agrees at 9 bases. J was trimmed by 5 bases and V by 3 bases; bases with no gene match: 12. Germline V gene lookup returns CDR1 SGDLS and CDR2 YYNGEE. The CDR3 consists of 17 residues. The CDR3 DNA follows: TGTGCCAGCAGCGGTACTGGCGGGGGGGCCATCCACAATGAGCAGTTCTTC. Its protein product is CASSGTGGGAIHNEQFF.

This clone was found once. The CDR3, as DNA: TGTGCCAGCAGCCCTCCAGGGGCTGAAAAACTGTTTTTT. The encoded protein is CASSPPGAEKLFF. The J gene is TRBJ1-4, the V gene TRBV3-1 (or the pseudogene TRBV3-2), with D maybe TRBD1 (6 bases). Germline loops: CDR1 LGHDT, CDR2 YNNKEL (reference sequence). Trimming left V 4 bases short and J 7 bases short, with 10 bases between. CDR3 length: 13 amino acids.

The chain has TRBV2 and TRBJ1-2, with a tentative D call TRBD1 (6 bases). This CDR3 region has 12 residues. Trimming took 6 bases from V and 7 from J, leaving 12 bases between them. The germline V gene has CDR1 SNHLY and CDR2 FYNNEI. As DNA, the CDR3 is TGTGCCAGCAGACAGGGAAGGACTGGCTACACCTTC. Translated, it gives CASRQGRTGYTF.

V is TRBV6-2 or TRBV6-3 and J is TRBJ2-3, with 8 positions matching TRBD1. V lost 4 bases and J lost 3; bases outside the gene matches: 3. Germline CDR1 reads MNHEY; CDR2 reads SVGEGT. CDR3 length: 14 residues. CDR3 residues: CASSSQGGTDTQYF. The CDR3 DNA sequence: TGTGCCAGCAGTTCACAGGGGGGTACAGATACGCAGTATTTT.

CDR3 sequence reads: CASSQGVAGVFSSTDTQYF. The CDR3 coding sequence is TGCGCCAGCAGCCAAGGGGTGGCGGGGGTCTTCTCTAGCACAGATACGCAGTATTTT. This chain joins TRBV4-3 and TRBJ2-3, with TRBD2 matching 7 bases. V was clipped by 1 base and J by 0 bases; unmatched bases: 13. The CDR3 length is 19 residues. From germline, CDR1 is LGHNA and CDR2 YSLEER.

This chain connects TRBV5-1 to TRBJ2-2, with 8 bases that match TRBD1. Germline CDR1 and CDR2: SGHRS and YFSETQ. The ends lost 7 bases at V and 4 bases at J; junction bases unmatched: 6. The CDR3 consists of 14 residues. CDR3 protein: CASYSTGGTGELFF. For the CDR3, the DNA is TGCGCCAGCTACTCAACAGGGGGCACCGGGGAGCTGTTTTTT.

The chain couples TRBV10-1 to TRBJ2-7; TRBD2 might be the D (5 bases). Germline V gene data show CDR1 as WNHNN and CDR2 as SYGVQD (reference sequence). Trimming pared 0 bases from V and 2 bases from J, leaving 11 bases between. CDR3 length equals 15 residues. CDR3 sequence reads: CASSESGSGPYEQYF. DNA for the CDR3: TGCGCCAGCAGTGAGTCGGGCAGCGGCCCCTACGAGCAGTACTTC.

This chain joins TRBV29-1 and TRBJ2-5, with 8 bases fitting TRBD2. The CDR3 runs 13 residues. The trim removed 3 bases at V and 5 bases at J, leaving 5 bases unmatched. The germline CDR1 and CDR2 sequences are SQVTM and ANQGSEA. CDR3 sequence reads: CSVDAGGDETQYF. Here the CDR3 DNA reads TGCAGCGTTGACGCGGGGGGCGATGAGACCCAGTACTTC.

This rearrangement joins TRBV14 to TRBJ1-1, with D tentatively TRBD1 (6 bases). The CDR3 covers 17 residues. Germline-derived CDR1 and CDR2 are SGHDN and FVKESK. Trimming pared 0 bases from V and 4 bases from J, leaving 18 bases between. The CDR3 sequence is CASSQELGGAMVTEAFF. The CDR3 bases are TGTGCCAGCAGCCAAGAATTAGGGGGGGCGATGGTCACTGAAGCTTTCTTT. The full variable domain, rest sourced from reference TRBV14 and TRBJ1-1, is EAGVTQFPSHSVIEKGQTVTLRCDPISGHDNLYWYRRVMGKEIKFLLHFVKESKQDESGMPNNRFLAERTGGTYSTLKVQPAELEDSGVYFCASSQELGGAMVTEAFFGQGTRLTVV.

The gene calls are TRBV7-6 and TRBJ1-6, with D perhaps TRBD1 (6 bases). The CDR3 extends over 13 amino acids. CDR1 is SGHVS, CDR2 FNYEAQ, per germline. V was cut by 4 bases and J by 7 bases, with 8 bases left in between. The CDR3 DNA sequence: TGTGCCAGCAGCTCGACAGGCAATTCACCCCTCCACTTT. Translating it yields CASSSTGNSPLHF. Looking up the rest from reference TRBV7-6 and TRBJ1-6 gives the full variable domain: GAGVSQSPRYKVTKRGQDVALRCDPISGHVSLYWYRQALGQGPEFLTYFNYEAQQDKSGLPNDRFSAERPEGSISTLTIQRTEQRDSAMYRCASSSTGNSPLHFGNGTRLTVT.

This clone has a handful of counts. The rearrangement uses TRBV27 and TRBJ1-1; 7 bases fit TRBD1. Germline CDR1 is MNHEY and CDR2 is SMNVEV (reference sequence). With V trimmed by 3 bases and J by 8 bases, 12 bases remained unmatched. This CDR3 region has 15 residues. The CDR3 DNA reads TGTGCCAGCAGTTTGGAACAGGGGCGGTTTTCCGAAGCTTTCTTT. This sequence encodes CASSLEQGRFSEAFF.

J is TRBJ2-1 and V is TRBV11-3, with D possibly TRBD2 on 5 matching bases. CDR1 is SGHNT and CDR2 is YENEEA in the germline V gene. The length of the CDR3 is 15 residues. With 3 bases removed from V and 3 bases from J, the gap between germline ends came to 12 bases. DNA of the CDR3: TGTGCCAGCAGCTTGGGTAGCGCCCGCTACAATGAGCAGTTCTTC. The encoded protein is CASSLGSARYNEQFF.

J is TRBJ1-2 and V is TRBV4-1; 7 bases are shared with TRBD1. In germline, CDR1 is MGHRA, CDR2 YSYEKL. After removal of 0 bases from V and 3 bases from J, the junction contained 4 bases not matched to a gene. The CDR3 is 15 residues long. The CDR3 coding sequence is TGCGCCAGCAGCCAAGAAAGGGACAGTTACTATGGCTACACCTTC. It encodes CASSQERDSYYGYTF.

This clone was observed a single time. The chain couples TRBV4-1 to TRBJ2-5, with 8 bases that match TRBD2. CDR1 and CDR2 (germline): MGHRA, YSYEKL. CDR3 length equals 18 residues. The trim removed 1 base at V and 2 bases at J, leaving 12 bases unmatched. CDR3 amino acids: CASSQGPMTSARQETQYF. CDR3 coding DNA: TGCGCCAGCAGCCAAGGTCCGATGACTAGCGCAAGACAAGAGACCCAGTACTTC.

The chain recombines TRBV11-2 with TRBJ2-1, with 9 bases matching TRBD2. This CDR3 comprises 15 residues. V lost 5 bases, J lost 3 bases, and 5 bases stayed unmatched. The V gene's germline CDR1 is SGHAT and CDR2 FQNNGV. The CDR3 DNA sequence: TGTGCCAGCAGCCTTGCGGGGGGGAACTACAATGAGCAGTTCTTC. Translation: CASSLAGGNYNEQFF.

The V gene is TRBV25-1, the J gene TRBJ1-6; D perhaps matches TRBD1 (5 bases). With 4 bases removed from V and 4 bases from J, the gap between germline ends came to 5 bases. CDR1 is MGHDK and CDR2 is SYGVNS in the germline V gene. The CDR3 spans 13 residues. Written as DNA, the CDR3 is TGTGCCAGCAGTGGACAGTATAATTCACCCCTCCACTTT. It encodes CASSGQYNSPLHF.

V and J are TRBV9 and TRBJ1-2; D is perhaps TRBD1 (6 bases). Per germline, CDR1 SGDLS and CDR2 YYNGEE. The ends were cut back, 3 bases at V and 7 bases at J, with 19 bases in the middle. CDR3 size: 15 residues. The CDR3 reads CASSETRGGYTGYTF. The CDR3 region has the DNA TGTGCCAGCAGCGAGACAAGGGGGGGTTATACTGGCTACACCTTC.

The chain joins TRBV5-1 to TRBJ1-4; 9 positions match TRBD1. The CDR3 extends over 16 amino acids. Germline CDR1 is SGHRS and CDR2 is YFSETQ. V shed 4 bases and J 0 bases; nucleotides not matched to a gene: 4. The CDR3 DNA follows: TGCGCCAGCAGCCGCGGACAGGGGCCAACTAATGAAAAACTGTTTTTT. Translated: CASSRGQGPTNEKLFF.

This clone was seen only once. The CDR3 loop is CASRQTASSSYNEQFF. The CDR3 coding sequence is TGTGCCAGCAGACAGACAGCTTCTAGCTCCTACAATGAGCAGTTCTTC. J is TRBJ2-1 and V is TRBV7-8, with D tentatively TRBD1 (5 bases). Trimming stripped 6 bases from V and 0 bases from J, with 15 bases between. The CDR3 spans 16 residues. The V gene's germline CDR1 is SGHVS and CDR2 FQNEAQ. Together with reference TRBV7-8 and TRBJ2-1, the CDR3 gives the full variable domain: GAGVSQSPRYKVAKRGQDVALRCDPISGHVSLFWYQQALGQGPEFLTYFQNEAQLDKSGLPSDRFFAERPEGSVSTLKIQRTQQEDSAVYLCASRQTASSSYNEQFFGPGTRLTVL.

The J gene is TRBJ2-3, the V gene TRBV3-1 (or the pseudogene TRBV3-2); no clear D. Looked up from germline, CDR1 is LGHDT and CDR2 is YNNKEL (reference sequence). Trimming removed 5 bases at V and 5 bases at J, with 20 bases between. This CDR3 is 16 amino acids long. The chain's CDR3 is CASSTRSPVMQDTQYF. CDR3 coding DNA: TGTGCCAGCAGCACTCGGAGTCCTGTCATGCAAGATACGCAGTATTTT.

This chain links TRBV6-5 with TRBJ1-2; D not certain. Deletions cut 7 bases from V and 6 bases from J, with 15 bases between. In germline, CDR1 is MNHEY, CDR2 SVGAGI. This CDR3 comprises 13 residues. CDR3 sequence reads: CASMRARFDGYTF. DNA of the CDR3: TGTGCCAGCATGCGAGCCAGGTTTGATGGCTACACCTTC.

The rearrangement joins TRBV5-4 to TRBJ2-7; 9 nucleotides agree with TRBD2. The V segment lost 4 bases and the J segment 12 bases; nucleotides outside the gene matches: 26. The germline CDR1 and CDR2 sequences are SGHNT and YYREEE (reference sequence). The CDR3 is 18 residues long. The CDR3 spells CASSRQWQAGGILSMPYF. CDR3 sequence (DNA): TGTGCCAGCAGCCGACAGTGGCAGGCGGGGGGGATCCTCTCTATGCCGTACTTC.

The chain uses TRBV23-1 and TRBJ2-7; 11 bases agree with TRBD2. TRBV23-1 is placed among ORFs of uncertain function. The CDR3 is made up of 17 amino acids. V shed 0 bases, J shed 7 bases, and the junction held 11 bases outside the gene matches. The CDR3 spells CASSQSFRASGGREQYF. The CDR3 DNA follows: TGCGCCAGCAGTCAATCTTTCCGGGCTAGCGGGGGGAGAGAGCAGTACTTC.

J is TRBJ2-2 and V is TRBV24-1, with 11 bases matching TRBD1. Unmatched junction bases numbered 4, after V lost 3 bases and J lost 5 bases. There are 16 residues in the CDR3. In germline, CDR1 is KGHDR, CDR2 SFDVKD. CDR3 DNA sequence: TGTGCCACCAGTGATGGGGACAGGGGGTTTACCGGGGAGCTGTTTTTT. This sequence encodes CATSDGDRGFTGELFF.

The J gene is TRBJ1-1, the V gene TRBV7-7; D might be TRBD1 (5 bases). The CDR3 sequence is 16 residues long. Germline lookup yields CDR1 SSHAT and CDR2 FNYEAQ (reference sequence). Trimming removed 5 bases at V and 1 base at J, with 17 bases between. CDR3 amino acids: CASSKVGGVPNTEAFF. The DNA for the CDR3 is TGTGCCAGCAGCAAGGTGGGGGGAGTACCGAACACTGAAGCTTTCTTT.